The clone carrying this T cell receptor (beta chain) was observed a handful of times. As yet, its antigen is unknown. The data are from a study of early T cells in non-severe SARS-CoV-2 infection. Study in general: Sequencing of bulk RNA from unsorted whole blood was done, without chain pairing.

Unique molecular identifier tags were affixed to discrete cDNA molecules. TCRdb re-analysed the 5' RACE reads in MiXCR, keeping a single row per CDR3 protein. The sample records about 52,000 distinct CDR3 sequences, 9.5% to 13% being singletons. With 5 bases clipped from V and 6 bases from J, the junction kept 8 bases outside the gene matches. This CDR3 contains 14 residues. Germline CDR1 reads MNHEY; CDR2 reads SMNVEV (reference sequence). Study observations and caveats: Private and CD4 specificities were missed by VDJdb matching, skewed to anti-spike CD8.

This receptor was obtained from an adult who was a healthcare worker with PCR-confirmed SARS-CoV-2 infection or an uninfected control (not recorded which). The material sequenced was whole blood. The J gene is TRBJ2-3, the V gene TRBV27, with 7 bases matching TRBD2. Here the CDR3 reads CASSPRGVTDTQYF. CDR3 in DNA: TGTGCCAGCAGTCCCCGGGGGGTTACGGATACGCAGTATTTT.